Included here is one T cell receptor beta chain sequence, with context. As yet, its antigen is unknown. The V gene lost 0 bases and the J gene lost 6 bases, with 8 bases spanning the gap. The CDR3 covers 12 residues. Germline CDR1 reads SQVTM; CDR2 reads ANQGSEA. Here immunoSEQ multiplex PCR was the method, and the copy in TCRdb shows in-frame clones only, minus some. There are about 73,000 clones in the sample; 80% to 90% occur only once, and over 35% lies in the top ten. This record comes from a study of radiotherapy plus CTLA-4 blockade in lung cancer. Study-level points and caveats: Interferon-beta and early blood T cell clone dynamics reportedly predicted response best. TCR clones of tumor origin grew in blood after radiotherapy plus ipilimumab.

J is TRBJ1-1 and V is TRBV29-1, with D perhaps TRBD1 (6 bases). This sequence originates from a human donor with non-small cell lung cancer that progressed on radiotherapy plus ipilimumab. The specimen was peripheral blood, collected from a patient treated with radiotherapy plus ipilimumab. The CDR3 loop reads CSVEERTAEAFF. The CDR3 DNA reads as TGCAGCGTTGAAGAAAGGACAGCTGAAGCTTTCTTT.